Reported below is one T cell receptor (beta chain). No cognate antigen has been identified for it. The sample holds no much larger clone one base away, and base qualities are not on file. These reads were obtained on an Illumina HiSeq 1500. The public reads were quality trimmed at Q25 with fastp and then assembled into clones with MiXCR by TCRdb, keeping productive beta chains. CDR3 protein sequences are deduplicated, and each keeps its most common genes and DNA. This sample is represented by 84,000 or so distinct CDR3 sequences; 40% to 50% of them were singletons. The top ten clones comprise about 92% of the sample. Taken from cysteine to phenylalanine, the CDR3 has 14 residues. Only the CDR3 part of the read is kept: 42 bases, read in frame from the first base. Cut back by 5 bases and 3 bases, the V and J ends lie 12 bases apart. CDR1 SGHNT and CDR2 YYREEE are derived from the germline V gene (reference sequence).

This entry belongs to a study of T cell repertoires in cytomegalovirus infection (dated by TCRdb to 2018 to 2020). Describing the broader study: Recently identified HLA-C-restricted CMV epitopes, whose presentation resists viral immunomodulation, were targeted by peptide stimulations together with well-studied HLA-B-restricted epitopes. Because public TCR beta signatures pointed to carriage of CMV infection together with the matching HLA type, the HLA type of each donor mattered for the analysis.

The sample's treatment or condition, from its label and the paper: in vitro stimulation with specific CMV peptide epitopes to enrich CMV-specific T cells. Overall study results and their limits: The ex vivo response was dominated by HLA-C-restricted CMV-specific TCR beta clonotypes, which also provided the single most frequent clonotype in two of eight donors. In both this cohort and an independent roughly 350-donor cohort, the cumulative frequency of public TCR beta family members distinguished carriers of CMV infection plus the relevant HLA type.

The rearranged segments are TRBV5-4 and TRBJ2-1, with TRBD2 tentatively as D gene (6 bases match). This receptor was taken from a human donor in good health (CMV status not recorded). Some clones in this sample may be carry-over from other donors' samples. Specimen: CD8+ T cells from cultured PBMCs, collected from culture after CMV antigen stimulation. The CDR3 in this case is CASRAPSDYNEQFF. The nucleotides read TGTGCCAGCAGGGCCCCTAGCGACTACAATGAGCAGTTCTTC.